The 32 T cell receptor beta chains below all came from one sample that was sequenced in a study of a mutant IDH1 vaccine in newly diagnosed glioma. Their antigens are not known. Time point denoted: week 11, during vaccination. It was 300 ug of mutant IDH1 20-mer peptide that made up each vaccine dose, given with topical imiquimod. Assay: immunoSEQ multiplex PCR; the TCRdb copy retains only in-frame clones and omits some. This sample has tens of thousands of clones, with roughly 78% found just once. The specimen was PBMCs, collected from a glioma patient whose treatment included an IDH1 peptide vaccine. The source of these receptors is a young man with glioma.

The V call is TRBV18, the J call TRBJ1-3; 8 bases match TRBD1. The CDR3 loop spans 16 amino acids. CDR1 KGHSH and CDR2 LQKENI come from the germline V gene. The V gene end was trimmed by 2 bases and the J gene end by 0 bases; junction bases not matched to a gene: 3. The CDR3 sequence is CASSPYGTGSGNTIYF. DNA for the CDR3: TGTGCCAGCTCACCATATGGGACAGGCTCTGGAAACACCATATATTTT.

CDR3 protein: CASSLGISYEQYF. The CDR3 DNA reads TGCGCCAGCAGCTTGGGGATCTCCTACGAGCAGTACTTC. The chain has TRBV5-1 and TRBJ2-7, with D unclear. The CDR3 consists of 13 residues. The V end lost 0 bases, the J end lost 0 bases, and 4 bases lay between the germline ends. CDR1 and CDR2 from the germline V gene are SGHRS and YFSETQ.

This clone was picked up a small number of times. This chain joins TRBV15 and TRBJ2-7; 8 bases line up with TRBD2. J lost 0 bases, V lost 0 bases, and 7 bases had no gene match. The CDR3 has 17 amino acids. Germline V gene data show CDR1 as LNHNV and CDR2 as YYDKDF (reference sequence). The CDR3 is CATSRESTSGSSYEQYF. CDR3 bases: TGTGCCACCAGCAGAGAAAGCACTAGCGGAAGCTCCTACGAGCAGTACTTC. Full variable domain (outside the CDR3, taken from reference TRBV15 and TRBJ2-7): DAMVIQNPRYQVTQFGKPVTLSCSQTLNHNVMYWYQQKSSQAPKLLFHYYDKDFNNEADTPDNFQSRRPNTSFCFLDIRSPGLGDTAMYLCATSRESTSGSSYEQYFGPGTRLTVT.

The J gene is TRBJ2-1, the V gene TRBV30; tentatively, D is TRBD2 (5 bases). In germline, CDR1 is GTSNPN, CDR2 SVGIG (reference sequence). CDR3 size: 11 residues. V lost 2 bases, J lost 14 bases, and 13 bases lay in between. CDR3 DNA: TGTGCCTGGAGTCCCGGGCCAGCGGAGTTCTTC. Protein sequence: CAWSPGPAEFF.

This clone was recorded a few times. The CDR3 is CAWSPGRGVRKLFF. The CDR3 coding sequence is TGTGCCTGGAGCCCTGGCAGGGGAGTTCGGAAACTGTTTTTT. The chain is built from TRBV30 and TRBJ1-4; maybe TRBD1 (6 bases). From germline, CDR1 is GTSNPN and CDR2 SVGIG (reference sequence). The CDR3 is made up of 14 amino acids. V shed 3 bases and J shed 11 bases, with 19 bases lying between them.

This clone was picked up one time. The V call is TRBV30, the J call TRBJ2-1; no firm D call. The CDR3 covers 14 residues. Germline V gives CDR1 GTSNPN, CDR2 SVGIG (reference sequence). The ends were cut back, 0 bases at V and 3 bases at J, with 9 bases in the middle. CDR3 nucleotides: TGTGCCTGGAGTGTACTGAGACACTACAATGAGCAGTTCTTC. It yields the protein CAWSVLRHYNEQFF.

V gene TRBV5-5 combines with J gene TRBJ1-1; 8 bases are a match to TRBD1. Germline-derived CDR1 and CDR2 are SGHKS and YYEKEE (reference sequence). The CDR3 is 14 amino acids. J was trimmed by 6 bases and V by 3 bases; bases with no gene match: 7. CDR3 bases: TGTGCCAGCAGCTGGACAGGGTCTGGGCCTGAAGCTTTCTTT. Amino acid sequence: CASSWTGSGPEAFF.

Judged by abundance, this clone is medium-sized. The V and J genes are TRBV5-8 and TRBJ1-5; no clear D gene. Between the trimmed V and J ends, which lost 4 bases and 4 bases, there was a span of 15 bases. The CDR3 sequence is 15 residues long. Germline assignment: CDR1 SGHTS and CDR2 YDEGEE. The DNA for the CDR3 is TGTGCCAGCAGCCTGGGAACCTGGGTTAATCAGCCCCAGCATTTT. Protein product: CASSLGTWVNQPQHF.

The chain is built from TRBV4-1 and TRBJ1-2; D unresolved. Between the trimmed V and J ends, which lost 1 base and 5 bases, there was a span of 8 bases. The CDR3 sequence is 13 residues long. Germline CDR1 MGHRA, CDR2 YSYEKL. The CDR3, as DNA: TGCGCCAGCAGCCAAGTCGGAGGGTATGGCTACACCTTC. Translated, it gives CASSQVGGYGYTF.

This chain joins TRBV10-1 and TRBJ2-1, with 10 nucleotides matching TRBD1. This CDR3 is built from 15 residues. V lost 3 bases and J lost 4; bases outside the gene matches: 3. Germline assignment: CDR1 WNHNN and CDR2 SYGVQD (reference sequence). CDR3 residues: CASSDGDRGYNEQFF. Here the CDR3 DNA reads TGCGCCAGCAGTGACGGGGACAGGGGATACAATGAGCAGTTCTTC.

This chain connects TRBV5-1 to TRBJ1-2, with TRBD1 matching 10 bases. This CDR3 comprises 14 residues. CDR1 is SGHRS, CDR2 YFSETQ, per germline. J lost 14 bases, V lost 0 bases, and 10 bases had no gene match. DNA of the CDR3: TGCGCCAGCAGCTTGGAAGGGACAGGGGACACCGGTACCTTC. Translation: CASSLEGTGDTGTF.

This clone was seen a handful of times. The sample has other DNA sequences that encode this CDR3 too. V gene TRBV6-5 combines with J gene TRBJ2-6; no definite D call. The ends were cut back, 9 bases at V and 2 bases at J, with 5 bases in the middle. The CDR3 length is 12 residues. Germline V lookup: CDR1 MNHEY, CDR2 SVGAGI. The CDR3 region has the DNA TGTGCCAGTCGGACTGGGGCCAACGTCCTGACTTTC. It specifies CASRTGANVLTF.

The J gene is TRBJ1-2, the V gene TRBV19; TRBD1 aligns across 9 bases. V gave up 6 bases and J gave up 8 bases; unmatched junction bases: 7. CDR3 length: 13 amino acids. From germline, CDR1 is LNHDA and CDR2 SQIVND (reference sequence). The CDR3 region has the DNA TGTGCCAGTAGGGGAAACAGGGGGCACGGCTACACCTTC. It translates to CASRGNRGHGYTF.

J is TRBJ1-5 and V is TRBV5-1, with D maybe TRBD1 (6 bases). The germline V gene has CDR1 SGHRS and CDR2 YFSETQ. The V gene lost 0 bases and the J gene lost 4 bases, with 11 bases spanning the gap. The length of the CDR3 is 15 residues. The CDR3 loop is CASSLDGGENQPQHF. CDR3 sequence (DNA): TGCGCCAGCAGCTTGGATGGGGGCGAGAATCAGCCCCAGCATTTT.

This clone was observed a few times. J is TRBJ2-7 and V is TRBV2; 7 positions agree with TRBD1. Germline CDR1 is SNHLY and CDR2 is FYNNEI. The trim removed 2 bases at V and 3 bases at J, leaving 7 bases unmatched. The CDR3 runs to 15 residues. CDR3 in DNA: TGTGCCAGCAGTGAAAGACAGGGTAATTTCTACGAGCAGTACTTC. It yields the protein CASSERQGNFYEQYF.

The chain is built from TRBV10-3 and TRBJ1-5; D is uncertain. The CDR3 consists of 17 residues. Germline lookup yields CDR1 ENHRY and CDR2 SYGVKD. The V end was cut by 0 bases, the J end by 1 base, with 13 bases between. CDR3 region: CAISESGSPSSNQPQHF. The CDR3 nucleotides are TGTGCCATCAGTGAGTCGGGATCACCATCGAGCAATCAGCCCCAGCATTTT.

CDR3 sequence reads: CASSVEMNTEAFF. CDR3 DNA: TGTGCCAGCAGTGTAGAGATGAACACTGAAGCTTTCTTT. The chain couples TRBV25-1 to TRBJ1-1; D uncertain. Germline V CDR1 and CDR2: MGHDK, SYGVNS. Trimming left V 4 bases short and J 0 bases short, with 6 bases between. The CDR3 loop spans 13 amino acids.

J is TRBJ1-1 and V is TRBV11-2, with 7 nucleotides matching TRBD1. The CDR3 runs 15 residues. V lost 3 bases and J lost 3; bases outside the gene matches: 7. CDR1 and CDR2 from the germline V gene are SGHAT and FQNNGV. The CDR3 protein is CASSFVGGADTEAFF. The CDR3 bases are TGTGCCAGCAGCTTCGTAGGGGGCGCCGACACTGAAGCTTTCTTT. Using reference TRBV11-2 and TRBJ1-1 for the parts outside the CDR3, the full variable domain is EAGVAQSPRYKIIEKRQSVAFWCNPISGHATLYWYQQILGQGPKLLIQFQNNGVVDDSQLPKDRFSAERLKGVDSTLKIQPAKLEDSAVYLCASSFVGGADTEAFFGQGTRLTVV.

This clone was counted only a few times. The chain employs TRBV5-1 and TRBJ2-1, with 11 nucleotides matching TRBD1. In germline, CDR1 is SGHRS, CDR2 YFSETQ. CDR3 length: 15 amino acids. V gave up 3 bases and J gave up 8 bases; unmatched junction bases: 7. In nucleotides, the CDR3 is TGCGCCAGCAGCTCCGGGACAGGGGGAGGGGATGAGCAGTTCTTC. Its protein product is CASSSGTGGGDEQFF. Full variable domain (outside the CDR3, taken from reference TRBV5-1 and TRBJ2-1): KAGVTQTPRYLIKTRGQQVTLSCSPISGHRSVSWYQQTPGQGLQFLFEYFSETQRNKGNFPGRFSGRQFSNSRSEMNVSTLELGDSALYLCASSSGTGGGDEQFFGPGTRLTVL.

The chain is built from TRBV2 and TRBJ1-1, with no clear D. Looked up from germline, CDR1 is SNHLY and CDR2 is FYNNEI. The V end was cut by 6 bases, the J end by 5 bases, with 16 bases between. The CDR3 consists of 14 residues. CDR3 DNA: TGTGCCAGCAGCCGGCCGCGGGTAAGGACTGAAGCTTTCTTT. Translated: CASSRPRVRTEAFF.

The J gene is TRBJ2-7, the V gene TRBV6-1; D perhaps matches TRBD1 (5 bases). Trimming shortened V by 8 bases and J by 3 bases, and 14 bases separated the two germline ends. This CDR3 is 13 amino acids long. Germline assignment: CDR1 MNHNS and CDR2 SASEGT. The CDR3 DNA follows: TGTGCCAGCCGGCGGTCAGGGTTCTACGAGCAGTACTTC. This codes for CASRRSGFYEQYF.

This chain links TRBV12-1 with TRBJ2-3; the table's D call, TRBD2, has no DNA check behind it. TRBV12-1 is a listed pseudogene. The CDR3 runs 17 residues. The CDR3 spells CASSFGLAQLSTDTQYF. The CDR3 coding sequence is TGTGCCAGCAGCTTTGGCCTAGCGCAGCTCAGCACAGATACGCAGTATTTT.

The chain joins TRBV5-4 to TRBJ1-1; 9 positions agree with TRBD1. In germline, CDR1 is SGHNT, CDR2 YYREEE (reference sequence). CDR3 length: 16 residues. The V segment lost 4 bases and the J segment 2 bases; nucleotides outside the gene matches: 9. DNA for the CDR3: TGTGCCAGCAGCCCTGGGGGACAGGGTGGAAACACTGAAGCTTTCTTT. It yields the protein CASSPGGQGGNTEAFF.

This chain connects TRBV19 to TRBJ1-4; the match to TRBD1 covers 7 bases. The CDR3 runs to 14 residues. V was clipped by 5 bases and J by 6 bases; unmatched bases: 6. Germline lookup yields CDR1 LNHDA and CDR2 SQIVND (reference sequence). This chain's CDR3 is CASSDRGRDEKLFF. The DNA of the CDR3 is TGTGCCAGTAGTGATAGGGGGCGCGATGAAAAACTGTTTTTT.

The rearrangement joins TRBV27 to TRBJ2-3, with 7 bases that match TRBD2. CDR1 is MNHEY, CDR2 SMNVEV, per germline (reference sequence). J lost 6 bases, V lost 2 bases, and 2 bases had no gene match. This CDR3 has 13 residues. DNA for the CDR3: TGTGCCAGCAGTTTAGTTAGCGGGGATACGCAGTATTTT. It codes for CASSLVSGDTQYF.

J is TRBJ1-2 and V is TRBV20-1; perhaps TRBD1 as D (5 bases). With 3 bases removed from V and 8 bases from J, the gap between germline ends came to 10 bases. Looked up from germline, CDR1 is DFQATT and CDR2 is SNEGSKA (reference sequence). This CDR3 comprises 11 residues. The CDR3 reads CSARQGSGYTF. The CDR3 nucleotides read TGCAGTGCTAGGCAGGGTAGCGGCTACACCTTC.

The chain carries TRBV20-1 and TRBJ1-1; D not certain. Trimming shortened V by 1 base and J by 1 base, and 1 base separated the two germline ends. The CDR3 spans 11 residues. The germline V gene has CDR1 DFQATT and CDR2 SNEGSKA (reference sequence). CDR3 residues: CSARGNTEAFF. CDR3 DNA: TGCAGTGCTAGAGGGAACACTGAAGCTTTCTTT.

This clone was detected only a few times. The chain uses TRBV5-4 and TRBJ1-1; D gene unclear. Trimming removed 0 bases at V and 0 bases at J, with 6 bases between. Germline V CDR1 and CDR2: SGHNT, YYREEE (reference sequence). CDR3 length: 14 residues. DNA of the CDR3: TGTGCCAGCAGCTTGGCTCAAGTGAACACTGAAGCTTTCTTT. It codes for CASSLAQVNTEAFF.

V and J are TRBV6-1 and TRBJ2-7; tentatively, D is TRBD1 (6 bases). The germline V gene encodes CDR1 MNHNS and CDR2 SASEGT. The CDR3 runs to 15 residues. Between the trimmed V and J ends, which lost 1 base and 2 bases, there was a span of 12 bases. CDR3 residues: CASSEGDKGAYEQYF. Written as DNA, the CDR3 is TGTGCCAGCAGTGAAGGAGACAAGGGGGCCTACGAGCAGTACTTC.

The chain carries TRBV5-1 and TRBJ1-6; 7 bases agree with TRBD1. V was clipped by 4 bases and J by 8 bases; unmatched bases: 6. Germline CDR1 reads SGHRS; CDR2 reads YFSETQ. This CDR3 comprises 14 residues. CDR3 nucleotide sequence: TGCGCCAGCAGCCGACAGGGACGGGATTCACCCCTCCACTTT. Amino acids: CASSRQGRDSPLHF.

This rearrangement joins TRBV11-2 to TRBJ1-4; perhaps TRBD1 as D (6 bases). The CDR3 contains 15 residues. Germline CDR1 SGHAT, CDR2 FQNNGV. Trimming took off 3 bases at V and 3 bases at J, with 11 bases between the two ends. As DNA, the CDR3 is TGTGCCAGCAGCTTCCATGACAGGTCTAATGAAAAACTGTTTTTT. It yields the protein CASSFHDRSNEKLFF.

The chain is built from TRBV30 and TRBJ2-7; D possibly matches TRBD1 or TRBD2 (6 bases each). The CDR3 length is 13 residues. Germline values: CDR1 GTSNPN, CDR2 SVGIG (reference sequence). Trimming took 3 bases from V and 1 from J, leaving 10 bases between them. The DNA of the CDR3 is TGTGCCTGGAGGGTAGGGGGGTCCTACGAGCAGTACTTC. Protein product: CAWRVGGSYEQYF.